This T cell receptor (beta chain) comes out of a study of T cells after yellow fever vaccination. This clonotype was seen repeatedly, ten times or more. Trimming pared 5 bases from V and 5 bases from J, leaving 16 bases between. This CDR3 has 14 residues. CDR1 SGHRS and CDR2 YFSETQ come from the germline V gene. 5'RACE template switching added a universal primer site and UMIs to TCR cDNA. TCRdb passed the 5' RACE reads through MiXCR, listing each CDR3 protein once. Here the sample spans 200,000 to 250,000 distinct CDR3 sequences, 2.5% to 3.5% being singletons. The TCR comes from a man aged 18-30 years who received the YFV17D yellow fever vaccine. The V call is TRBV5-1, the J call TRBJ1-1, with D perhaps matching TRBD1 (5 bases). Material: CD4+ T cells sorted from PBMCs, obtained 10 days after the yellow fever booster vaccination. CDR3 protein: CASSPRQGETEAFF. CDR3 bases: TGCGCCAGCAGTCCCCGGCAGGGAGAAACTGAAGCTTTCTTT.